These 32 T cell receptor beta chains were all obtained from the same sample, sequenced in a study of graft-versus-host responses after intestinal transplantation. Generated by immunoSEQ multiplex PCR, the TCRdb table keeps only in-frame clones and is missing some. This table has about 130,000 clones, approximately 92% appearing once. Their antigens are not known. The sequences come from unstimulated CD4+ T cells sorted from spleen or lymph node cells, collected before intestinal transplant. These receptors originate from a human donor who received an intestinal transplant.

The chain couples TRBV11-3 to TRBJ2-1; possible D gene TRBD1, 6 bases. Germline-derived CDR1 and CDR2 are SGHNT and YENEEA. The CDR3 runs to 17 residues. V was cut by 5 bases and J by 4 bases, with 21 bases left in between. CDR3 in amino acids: CASSGIPGQRIYNEQFF. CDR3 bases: TGTGCCAGCAGCGGTATTCCAGGACAGCGAATTTACAATGAGCAGTTCTTC.

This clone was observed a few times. The CDR3 bases are TGTGCCAGCAGCTTGGATGGCTATGGCTACACCTTC. Encoded protein: CASSLDGYGYTF. The chain carries TRBV7-9 and TRBJ1-2; no definite D call. Germline V gene lookup returns CDR1 SEHNR and CDR2 FQNEAQ (reference sequence). The CDR3 is 12 amino acids. Trimming removed 3 bases from V and 4 bases from J, with 6 bases in between.

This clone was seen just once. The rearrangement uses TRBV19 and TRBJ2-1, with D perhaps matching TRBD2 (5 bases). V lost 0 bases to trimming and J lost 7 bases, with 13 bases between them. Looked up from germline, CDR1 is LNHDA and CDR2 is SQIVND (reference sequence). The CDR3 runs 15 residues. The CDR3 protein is CASSIEQRPGNEQFF. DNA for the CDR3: TGTGCCAGTAGTATAGAGCAACGTCCGGGGAATGAGCAGTTCTTC.

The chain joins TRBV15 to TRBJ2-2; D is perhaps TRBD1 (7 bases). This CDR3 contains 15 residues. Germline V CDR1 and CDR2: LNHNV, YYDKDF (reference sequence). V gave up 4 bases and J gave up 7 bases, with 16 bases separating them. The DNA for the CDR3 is TGTGCCACCAGCAAGAGAGGAGGGGGCGGCGGGGAGCTGTTTTTT. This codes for CATSKRGGGGGELFF.

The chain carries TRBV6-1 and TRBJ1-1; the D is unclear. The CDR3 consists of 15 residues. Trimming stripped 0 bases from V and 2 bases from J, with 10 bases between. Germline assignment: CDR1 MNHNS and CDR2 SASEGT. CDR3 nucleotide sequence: TGTGCCAGCAGTGAAGCGCCTGGCACAAACACTGAAGCTTTCTTT. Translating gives CASSEAPGTNTEAFF.

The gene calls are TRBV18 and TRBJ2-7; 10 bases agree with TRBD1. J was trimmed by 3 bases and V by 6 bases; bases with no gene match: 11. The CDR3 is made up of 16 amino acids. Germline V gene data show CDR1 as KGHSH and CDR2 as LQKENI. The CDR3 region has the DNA TGTGCCAGCTCGCGGACCGGGACAGGGGTTAGCTACGAGCAGTACTTC. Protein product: CASSRTGTGVSYEQYF.

The CDR3 spells CASSPREGEQFF. The CDR3 DNA follows: TGTGCCAGCTCACCGCGTGAAGGTGAGCAGTTCTTC. The chain couples TRBV18 to TRBJ2-1; D is ambiguous. This CDR3 has 12 amino acids. V was shortened by 3 bases and J by 9 bases, with 9 bases between the two germline ends. Germline CDR1 is KGHSH and CDR2 is LQKENI.

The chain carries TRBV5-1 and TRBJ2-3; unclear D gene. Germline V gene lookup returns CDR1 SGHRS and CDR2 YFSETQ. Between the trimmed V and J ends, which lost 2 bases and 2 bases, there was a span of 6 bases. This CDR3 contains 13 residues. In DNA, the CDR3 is TGCGCCAGCAGCTTCCGCAACACAGATACGCAGTATTTT. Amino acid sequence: CASSFRNTDTQYF.

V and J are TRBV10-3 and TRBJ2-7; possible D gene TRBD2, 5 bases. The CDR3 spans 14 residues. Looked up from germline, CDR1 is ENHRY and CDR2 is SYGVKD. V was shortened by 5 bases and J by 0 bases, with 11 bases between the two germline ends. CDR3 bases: TGTGCCATCAGTTCACCGGGAACCTCCTACGAGCAGTACTTC. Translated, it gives CAISSPGTSYEQYF.

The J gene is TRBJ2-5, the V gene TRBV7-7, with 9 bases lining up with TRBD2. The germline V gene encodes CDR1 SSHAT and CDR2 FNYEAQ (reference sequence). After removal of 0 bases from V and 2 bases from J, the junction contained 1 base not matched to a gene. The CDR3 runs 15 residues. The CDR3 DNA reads TGTGCCAGCAGCTTAGCGGCGGGGGGGCAAGAGACCCAGTACTTC. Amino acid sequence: CASSLAAGGQETQYF.

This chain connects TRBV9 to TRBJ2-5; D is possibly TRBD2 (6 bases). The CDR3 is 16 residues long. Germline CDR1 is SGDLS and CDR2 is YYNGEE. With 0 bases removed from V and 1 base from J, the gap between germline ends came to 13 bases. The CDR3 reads CASSVATGDFQETQYF. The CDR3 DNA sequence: TGTGCCAGCAGCGTAGCTACGGGGGACTTCCAAGAGACCCAGTACTTC.

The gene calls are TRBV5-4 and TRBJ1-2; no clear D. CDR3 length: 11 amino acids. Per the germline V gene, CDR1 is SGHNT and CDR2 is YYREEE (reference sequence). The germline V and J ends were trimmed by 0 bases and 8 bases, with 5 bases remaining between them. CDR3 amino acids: CASSLEGGYTF. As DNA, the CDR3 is TGTGCCAGCAGCTTGGAAGGAGGCTACACCTTC.

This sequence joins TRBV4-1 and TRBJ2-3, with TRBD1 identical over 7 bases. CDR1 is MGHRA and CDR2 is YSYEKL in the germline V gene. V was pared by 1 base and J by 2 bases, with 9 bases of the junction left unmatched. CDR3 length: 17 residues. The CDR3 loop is CASSQGSGQAYTDTQYF. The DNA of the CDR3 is TGCGCCAGCAGCCAAGGGTCCGGACAGGCTTACACAGATACGCAGTATTTT.

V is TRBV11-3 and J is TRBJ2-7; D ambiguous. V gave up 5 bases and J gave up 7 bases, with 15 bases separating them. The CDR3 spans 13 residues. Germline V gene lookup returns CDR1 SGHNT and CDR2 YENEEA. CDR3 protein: CASSHGPSREQYF. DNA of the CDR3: TGTGCCAGCAGCCACGGACCCTCTCGGGAGCAGTACTTC.

CDR3 nucleotide sequence: TGCGCCAGCAGCTCGCTCCGGGACAGGCAGATCGGGGAGCTGTTTTTT. Translating gives CASSSLRDRQIGELFF. V is TRBV5-1 and J is TRBJ2-2, with 8 positions matching TRBD1. This CDR3 region has 16 residues. Germline assignment: CDR1 SGHRS and CDR2 YFSETQ. Trimming at V came to 3 bases and at J to 7 bases, leaving 11 bases not matched to a gene.

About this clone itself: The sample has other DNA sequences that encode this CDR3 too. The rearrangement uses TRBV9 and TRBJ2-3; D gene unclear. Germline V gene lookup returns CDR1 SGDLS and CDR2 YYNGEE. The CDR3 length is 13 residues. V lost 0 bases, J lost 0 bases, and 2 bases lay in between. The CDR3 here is CASSVGSTDTQYF. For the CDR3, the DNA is TGTGCCAGCAGCGTAGGTAGCACAGATACGCAGTATTTT. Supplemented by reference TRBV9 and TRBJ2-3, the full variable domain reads DSGVTQTPKHLITATGQRVTLRCSPRSGDLSVYWYQQSLDQGLQFLIQYYNGEERAKGNILERFSAQQFPDLHSELNLSSLELGDSALYFCASSVGSTDTQYFGPGTRLTVL.

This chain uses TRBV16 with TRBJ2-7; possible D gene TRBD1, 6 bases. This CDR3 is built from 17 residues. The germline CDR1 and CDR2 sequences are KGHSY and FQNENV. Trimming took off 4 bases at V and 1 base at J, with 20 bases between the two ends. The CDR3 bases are TGTGCCAGCAGCCTCCCTACAGGGAACCTTCCTTCCTACGAGCAGTACTTC. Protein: CASSLPTGNLPSYEQYF. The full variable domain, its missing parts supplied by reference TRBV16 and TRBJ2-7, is GEEVAQTPKHLVRGEGQKAKLYCAPIKGHSYVFWYQQVLKNEFKFLISFQNENVFDETGMPKERFSAKCLPNSPCSLEIQATKLEDSAVYFCASSLPTGNLPSYEQYFGPGTRLTVT.

The DNA of the CDR3 is TGTGCCACCAGCAGAGATCCGGACAGCACAGATACGCAGTATTTT. Translation: CATSRDPDSTDTQYF. The chain uses TRBV15 and TRBJ2-3, with unresolved D. Germline CDR1 and CDR2: LNHNV and YYDKDF (reference sequence). This CDR3 is 15 amino acids long. V was trimmed by 0 bases and J by 0 bases, leaving 7 bases between them.

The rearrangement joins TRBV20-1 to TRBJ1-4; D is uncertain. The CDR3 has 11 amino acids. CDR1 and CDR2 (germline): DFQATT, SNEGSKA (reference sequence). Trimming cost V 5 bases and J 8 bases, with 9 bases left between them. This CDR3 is CSAFNHEKLFF. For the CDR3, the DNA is TGCAGTGCTTTTAACCACGAAAAACTGTTTTTT.

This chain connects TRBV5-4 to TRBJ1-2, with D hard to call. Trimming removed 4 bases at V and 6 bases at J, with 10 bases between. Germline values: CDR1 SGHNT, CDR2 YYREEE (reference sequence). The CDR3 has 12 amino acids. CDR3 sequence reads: CASSPGGDGYTF. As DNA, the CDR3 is TGTGCCAGCAGCCCAGGCGGGGATGGCTACACCTTC.

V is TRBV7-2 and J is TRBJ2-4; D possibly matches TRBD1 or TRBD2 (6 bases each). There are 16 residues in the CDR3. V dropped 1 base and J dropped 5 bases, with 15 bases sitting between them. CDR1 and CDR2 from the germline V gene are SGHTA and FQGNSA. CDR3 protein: CASSLGGAASQNIQYF. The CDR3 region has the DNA TGTGCCAGCAGCTTAGGGGGGGCCGCTTCCCAAAACATTCAGTACTTC.

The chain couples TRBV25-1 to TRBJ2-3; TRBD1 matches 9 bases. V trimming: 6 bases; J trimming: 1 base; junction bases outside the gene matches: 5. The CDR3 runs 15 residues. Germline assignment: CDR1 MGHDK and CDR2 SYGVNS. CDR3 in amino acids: CASSTRDRGTDTQYF. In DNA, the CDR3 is TGTGCCAGCAGCACTAGGGACAGGGGCACAGATACGCAGTATTTT.

CDR3: CASSVDANTEAFF. Here the CDR3 DNA reads TGTGCCAGCAGCGTGGACGCGAACACTGAAGCTTTCTTT. The chain couples TRBV2 to TRBJ1-1; D not resolved. The germline gives CDR1 SNHLY, CDR2 FYNNEI. The CDR3 covers 13 residues. V lost 6 bases and J 1 base, leaving 9 bases between the germline ends.

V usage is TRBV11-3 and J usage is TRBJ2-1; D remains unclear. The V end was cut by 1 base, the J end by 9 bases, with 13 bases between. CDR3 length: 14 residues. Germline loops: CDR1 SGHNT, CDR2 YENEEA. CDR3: CASSLGQASGEQFF. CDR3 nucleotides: TGTGCCAGCAGCTTAGGGCAGGCCTCCGGTGAGCAGTTCTTC. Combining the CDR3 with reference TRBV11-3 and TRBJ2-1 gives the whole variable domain EAGVVQSPRYKIIEKKQPVAFWCNPISGHNTLYWYLQNLGQGPELLIRYENEEAVDDSQLPKDRFSAERLKGVDSTLKIQPAELGDSAVYLCASSLGQASGEQFFGPGTRLTVL.

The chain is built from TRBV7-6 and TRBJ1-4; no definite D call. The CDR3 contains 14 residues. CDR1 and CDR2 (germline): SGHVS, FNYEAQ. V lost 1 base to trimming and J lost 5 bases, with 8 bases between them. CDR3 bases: TGTGCCAGCAGCTTAGTGGGGAGGAATGAAAAACTGTTTTTT. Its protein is CASSLVGRNEKLFF.

Here the CDR3 reads CASSLPGAFYEQYF. The CDR3 DNA follows: TGTGCCAGCAGCTTACCGGGGGCCTTCTACGAGCAGTACTTC. The chain employs TRBV11-3 and TRBJ2-5, with D perhaps being TRBD1 or TRBD2 (6 bases each). The assigned J gene may be wrong: the sequence end matches TRBJ2-7 better. Germline CDR1 SGHNT, CDR2 YENEEA. The CDR3 is 14 residues long.

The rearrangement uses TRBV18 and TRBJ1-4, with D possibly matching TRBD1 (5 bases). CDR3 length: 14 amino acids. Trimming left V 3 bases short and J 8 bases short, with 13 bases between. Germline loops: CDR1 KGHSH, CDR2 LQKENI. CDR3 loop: CASSPGPRGEKLFF. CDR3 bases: TGTGCCAGCTCACCGGGGCCCCGCGGAGAAAAACTGTTTTTT. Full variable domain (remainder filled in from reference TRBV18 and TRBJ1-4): NAGVMQNPRHLVRRRGQEARLRCSPMKGHSHVYWYRQLPEEGLKFMVYLQKENIIDESGMPKERFSAEFPKEGPSILRIQQVVRGDSAAYFCASSPGPRGEKLFFGSGTQLSVL.

The CDR3 spells CASSLSTGPEQYF. CDR3 sequence (DNA): TGCGCCAGCAGCCTATCGACAGGGCCCGAGCAGTACTTC. The chain couples TRBV5-1 to TRBJ2-7; the match to TRBD1 covers 7 bases. The V gene's germline CDR1 is SGHRS and CDR2 YFSETQ. J was trimmed by 6 bases and V by 4 bases; bases with no gene match: 7. This CDR3 region has 13 residues.

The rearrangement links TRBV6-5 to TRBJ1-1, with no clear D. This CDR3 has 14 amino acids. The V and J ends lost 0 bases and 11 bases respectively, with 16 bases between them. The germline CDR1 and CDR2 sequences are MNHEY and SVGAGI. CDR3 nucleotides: TGTGCCAGCAGTTACTCCCCAGGCGCGGGGATGGCTTTCTTT. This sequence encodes CASSYSPGAGMAFF.

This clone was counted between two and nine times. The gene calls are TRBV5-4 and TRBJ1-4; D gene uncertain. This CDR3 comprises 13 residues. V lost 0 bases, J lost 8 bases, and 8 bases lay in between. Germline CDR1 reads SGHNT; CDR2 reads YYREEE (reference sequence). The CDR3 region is CASSLGKNEKLFF. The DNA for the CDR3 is TGTGCCAGCAGCTTGGGGAAGAACGAAAAACTGTTTTTT.

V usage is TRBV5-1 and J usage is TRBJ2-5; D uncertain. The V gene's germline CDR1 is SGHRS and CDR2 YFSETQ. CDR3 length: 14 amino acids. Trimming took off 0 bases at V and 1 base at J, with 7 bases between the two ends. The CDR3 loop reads CASSLEGVQETQYF. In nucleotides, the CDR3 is TGCGCCAGCAGCTTGGAGGGCGTCCAAGAGACCCAGTACTTC.

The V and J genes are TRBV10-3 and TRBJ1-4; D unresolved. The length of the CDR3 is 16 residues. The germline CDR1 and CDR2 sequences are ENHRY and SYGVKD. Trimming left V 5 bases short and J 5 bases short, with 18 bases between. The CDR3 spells CAISPQRRTKNEKLFF. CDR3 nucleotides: TGTGCCATCAGTCCCCAAAGACGGACTAAAAATGAAAAACTGTTTTTT.